This T cell receptor beta chain was sequenced for a study of shared clonotypes between healthy human individuals. Germline V gives CDR1 SGHDN, CDR2 FVKESK. V was trimmed by 1 base and J by 4 bases, leaving 13 bases between them. CDR3 length equals 16 residues. Clones were sequenced by immunoSEQ multiplex PCR, and TCRdb holds only the in-frame ones, with some missing. The table has 2 million to 2.5 million clones, roughly 95% seen once. The sequencing sample was made of naive CD4+ T cells sorted from blood. Subset meaning: CD45RA+ positively selected. This sequence originates from a young man in good health. The chain links TRBV14 to TRBJ1-4; the D is unclear. CDR3: CASSQAQAGYNEKLFF. In DNA, the CDR3 is TGTGCCAGCAGCCAAGCCCAGGCGGGGTATAATGAAAAACTGTTTTTT.